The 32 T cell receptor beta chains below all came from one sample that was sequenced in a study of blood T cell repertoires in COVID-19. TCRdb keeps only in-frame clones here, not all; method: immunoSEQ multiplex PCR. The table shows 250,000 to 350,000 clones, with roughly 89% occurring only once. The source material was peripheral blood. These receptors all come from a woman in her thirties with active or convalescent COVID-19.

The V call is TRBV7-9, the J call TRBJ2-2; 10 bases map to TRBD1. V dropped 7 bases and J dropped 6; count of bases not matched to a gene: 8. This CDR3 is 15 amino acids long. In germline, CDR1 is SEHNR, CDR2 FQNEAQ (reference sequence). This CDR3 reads CASTATGGVAGELFF. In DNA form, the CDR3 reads TGTGCCAGCACCGCGACAGGGGGCGTCGCCGGGGAGCTGTTTTTT.

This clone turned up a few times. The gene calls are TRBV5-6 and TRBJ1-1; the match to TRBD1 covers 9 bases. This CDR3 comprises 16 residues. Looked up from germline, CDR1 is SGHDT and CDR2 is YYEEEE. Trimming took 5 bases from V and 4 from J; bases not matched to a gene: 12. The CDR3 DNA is TGTGCCAGCAGAGGGTCGGGGACAGGGTCGCTCACTGAAGCTTTCTTT. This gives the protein CASRGSGTGSLTEAFF.

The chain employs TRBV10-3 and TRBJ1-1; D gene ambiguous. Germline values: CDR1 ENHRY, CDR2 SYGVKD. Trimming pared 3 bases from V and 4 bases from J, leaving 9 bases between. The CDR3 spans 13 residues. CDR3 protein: CAISETPGTEAFF. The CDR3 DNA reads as TGTGCCATCAGTGAAACACCGGGCACTGAAGCTTTCTTT.

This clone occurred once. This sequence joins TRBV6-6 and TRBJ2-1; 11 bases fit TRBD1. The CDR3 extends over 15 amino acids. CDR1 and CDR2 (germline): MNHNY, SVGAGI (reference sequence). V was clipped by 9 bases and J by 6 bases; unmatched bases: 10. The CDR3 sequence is CASHWTGGMSNEQFF. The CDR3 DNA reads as TGTGCCAGTCATTGGACAGGGGGCATGTCCAATGAGCAGTTCTTC.

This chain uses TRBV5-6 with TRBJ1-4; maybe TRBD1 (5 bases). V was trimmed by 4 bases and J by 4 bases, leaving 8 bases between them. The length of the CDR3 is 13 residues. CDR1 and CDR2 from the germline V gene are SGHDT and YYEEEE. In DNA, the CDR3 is TGTGCCAGCAGCGCGGGACGTAATGAAAAACTGTTTTTT. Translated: CASSAGRNEKLFF.

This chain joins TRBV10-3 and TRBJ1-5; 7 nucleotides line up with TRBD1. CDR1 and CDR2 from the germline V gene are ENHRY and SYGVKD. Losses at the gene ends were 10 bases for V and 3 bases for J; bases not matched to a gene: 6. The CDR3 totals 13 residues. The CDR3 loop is CATVGQYNQPQHF. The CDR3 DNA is TGTGCCACCGTGGGACAGTACAATCAGCCCCAGCATTTT.

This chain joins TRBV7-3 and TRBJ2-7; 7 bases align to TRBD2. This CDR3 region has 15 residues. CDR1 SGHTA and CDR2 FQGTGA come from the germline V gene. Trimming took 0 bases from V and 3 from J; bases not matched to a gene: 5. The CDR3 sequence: CASSLTAGTSYEQYF. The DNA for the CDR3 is TGTGCCAGCAGCTTAACAGCGGGGACCAGCTACGAGCAGTACTTC.

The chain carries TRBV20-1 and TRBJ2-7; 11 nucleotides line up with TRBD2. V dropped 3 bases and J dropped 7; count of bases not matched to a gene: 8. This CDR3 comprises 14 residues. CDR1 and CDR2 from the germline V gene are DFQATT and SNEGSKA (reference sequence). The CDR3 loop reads CSASIAGGPREQYF. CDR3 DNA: TGCAGTGCTAGTATAGCGGGGGGGCCGCGGGAGCAGTACTTC.

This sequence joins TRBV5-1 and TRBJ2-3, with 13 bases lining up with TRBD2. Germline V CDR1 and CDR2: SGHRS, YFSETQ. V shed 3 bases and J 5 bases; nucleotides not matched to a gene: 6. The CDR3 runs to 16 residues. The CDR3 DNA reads TGCGCCAGCAGCTCAACTAGCGGGGGGGCCGAAGATACGCAGTATTTT. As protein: CASSSTSGGAEDTQYF.

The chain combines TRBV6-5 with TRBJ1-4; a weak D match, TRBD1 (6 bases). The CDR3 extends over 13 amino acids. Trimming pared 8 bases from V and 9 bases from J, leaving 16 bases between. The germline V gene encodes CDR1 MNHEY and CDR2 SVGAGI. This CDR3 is CASRGASAQKLFF. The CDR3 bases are TGTGCCAGCCGGGGGGCATCGGCCCAAAAACTGTTTTTT.

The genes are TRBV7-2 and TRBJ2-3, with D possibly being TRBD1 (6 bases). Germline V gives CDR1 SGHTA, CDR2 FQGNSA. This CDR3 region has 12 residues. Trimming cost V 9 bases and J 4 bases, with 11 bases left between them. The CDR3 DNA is TGTGCCAGTGGACAGACTTCAGATACGCAGTATTTT. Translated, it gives CASGQTSDTQYF.

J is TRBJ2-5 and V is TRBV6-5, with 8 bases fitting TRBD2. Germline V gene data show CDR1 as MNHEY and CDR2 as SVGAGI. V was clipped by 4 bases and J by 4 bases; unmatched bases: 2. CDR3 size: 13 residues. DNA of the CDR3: TGTGCCAGCAGTTCGGGGGGGGGAGAGACCCAGTACTTC. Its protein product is CASSSGGGETQYF.

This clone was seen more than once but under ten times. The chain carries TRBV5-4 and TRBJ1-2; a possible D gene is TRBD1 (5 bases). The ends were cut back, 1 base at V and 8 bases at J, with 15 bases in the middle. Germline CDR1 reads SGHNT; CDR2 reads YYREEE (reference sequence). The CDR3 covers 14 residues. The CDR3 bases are TGTGCCAGCAGCTTGTCGGCTGGGGCCGAGGGCTACACCTTC. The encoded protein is CASSLSAGAEGYTF.

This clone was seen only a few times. The chain's CDR3 is CAWSVLRGNYGYTF. DNA for the CDR3: TGTGCCTGGAGTGTGCTCAGAGGGAACTATGGCTACACCTTC. The chain carries TRBV30 and TRBJ1-2; D gene uncertain. The CDR3 sequence is 14 residues long. Germline V gene data show CDR1 as GTSNPN and CDR2 as SVGIG (reference sequence). The germline V and J ends were trimmed by 0 bases and 2 bases, with 10 bases remaining between them.

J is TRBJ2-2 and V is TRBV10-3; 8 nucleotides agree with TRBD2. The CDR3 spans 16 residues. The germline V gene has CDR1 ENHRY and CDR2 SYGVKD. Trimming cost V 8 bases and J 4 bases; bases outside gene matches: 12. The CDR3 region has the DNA TGTGCCATCGGCCGACGATCGGGGGGGAGCACCGGGGAGCTGTTTTTT. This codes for CAIGRRSGGSTGELFF.

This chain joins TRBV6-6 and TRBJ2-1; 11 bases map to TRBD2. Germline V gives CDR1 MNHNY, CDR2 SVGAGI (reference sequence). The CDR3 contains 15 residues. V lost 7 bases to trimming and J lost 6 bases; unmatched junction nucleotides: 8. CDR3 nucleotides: TGTGCCAGCAACCTGGGACTAGCGGAGTTCAATGAGCAGTTCTTC. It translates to CASNLGLAEFNEQFF.

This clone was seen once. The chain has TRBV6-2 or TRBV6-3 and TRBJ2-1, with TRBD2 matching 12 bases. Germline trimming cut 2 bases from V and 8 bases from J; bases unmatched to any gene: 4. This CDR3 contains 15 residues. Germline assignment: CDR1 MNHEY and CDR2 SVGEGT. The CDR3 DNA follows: TGTGCCAGCAGTTACCTAGCGGGGGGGAATGATGAGCAGTTCTTC. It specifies CASSYLAGGNDEQFF.

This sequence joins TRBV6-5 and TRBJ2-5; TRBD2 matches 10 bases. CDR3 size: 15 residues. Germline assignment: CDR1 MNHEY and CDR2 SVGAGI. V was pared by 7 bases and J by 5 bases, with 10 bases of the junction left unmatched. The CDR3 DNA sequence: TGTGCCAGCACTTGGACTAGCGGACATGGGGAGACCCAGTACTTC. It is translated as CASTWTSGHGETQYF.

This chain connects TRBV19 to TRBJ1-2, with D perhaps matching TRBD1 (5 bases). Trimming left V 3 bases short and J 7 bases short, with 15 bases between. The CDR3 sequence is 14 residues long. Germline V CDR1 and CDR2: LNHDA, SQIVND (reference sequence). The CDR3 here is CASSMPGLYGGYTF. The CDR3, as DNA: TGTGCCAGTAGTATGCCAGGGTTATACGGTGGCTACACCTTC.

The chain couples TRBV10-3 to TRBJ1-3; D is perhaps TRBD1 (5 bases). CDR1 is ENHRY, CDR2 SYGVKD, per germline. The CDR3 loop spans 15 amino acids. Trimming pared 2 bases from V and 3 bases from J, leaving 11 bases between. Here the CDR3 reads CAISEGGGFGNTIYF. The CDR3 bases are TGTGCCATCAGTGAGGGGGGAGGTTTTGGAAACACCATATATTTT.

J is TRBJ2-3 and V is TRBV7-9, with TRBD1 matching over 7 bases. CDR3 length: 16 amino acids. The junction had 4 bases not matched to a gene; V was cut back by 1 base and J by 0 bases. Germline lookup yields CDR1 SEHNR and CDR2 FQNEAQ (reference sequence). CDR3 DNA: TGTGCCAGCAGCTTAGTCTACAGGGGTAGCACAGATACGCAGTATTTT. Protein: CASSLVYRGSTDTQYF.

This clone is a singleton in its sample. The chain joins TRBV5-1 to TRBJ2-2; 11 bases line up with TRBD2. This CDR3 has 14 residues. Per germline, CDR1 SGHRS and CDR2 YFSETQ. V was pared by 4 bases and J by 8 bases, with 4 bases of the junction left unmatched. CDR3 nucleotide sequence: TGCGCCAGCAGCGGGACTAGCGGCCCGGGGGAGCTGTTTTTT. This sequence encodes CASSGTSGPGELFF.

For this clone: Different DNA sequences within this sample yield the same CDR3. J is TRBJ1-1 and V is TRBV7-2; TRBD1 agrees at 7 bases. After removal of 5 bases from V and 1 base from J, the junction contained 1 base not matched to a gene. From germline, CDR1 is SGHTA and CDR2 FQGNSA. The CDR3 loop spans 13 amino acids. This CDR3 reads CASSRQGNTEAFF. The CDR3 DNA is TGTGCCAGCAGCCGACAGGGGAACACTGAAGCTTTCTTT.

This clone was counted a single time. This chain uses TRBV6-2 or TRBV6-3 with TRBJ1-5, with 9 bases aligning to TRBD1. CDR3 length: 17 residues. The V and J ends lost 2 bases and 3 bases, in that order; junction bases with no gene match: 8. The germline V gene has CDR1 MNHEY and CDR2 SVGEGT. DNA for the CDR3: TGTGCCAGCAGTTACCTGGACAGGGGCCTCGACAATCAGCCCCAGCATTTT. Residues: CASSYLDRGLDNQPQHF.

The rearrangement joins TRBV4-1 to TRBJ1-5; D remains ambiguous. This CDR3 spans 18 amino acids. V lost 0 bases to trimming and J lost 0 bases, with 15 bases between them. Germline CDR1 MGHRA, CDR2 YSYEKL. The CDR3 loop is CASSQDLTDILSNQPQHF. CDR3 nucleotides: TGCGCCAGCAGCCAAGATCTCACCGATATACTTAGCAATCAGCCCCAGCATTTT.

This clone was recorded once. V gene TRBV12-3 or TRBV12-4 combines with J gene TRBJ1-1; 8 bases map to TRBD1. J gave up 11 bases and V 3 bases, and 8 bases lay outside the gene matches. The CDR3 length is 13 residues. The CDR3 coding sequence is TGTGCCAGCAGTTTTGACAGGGGCGCAACGGCTTTCTTT. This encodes CASSFDRGATAFF.

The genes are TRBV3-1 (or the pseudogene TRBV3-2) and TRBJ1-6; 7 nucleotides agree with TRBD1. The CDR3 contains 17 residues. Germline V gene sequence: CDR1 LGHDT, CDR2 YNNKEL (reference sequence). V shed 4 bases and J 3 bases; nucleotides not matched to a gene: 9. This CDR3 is CASSPQDRALYNSPLHF. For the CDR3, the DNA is TGTGCCAGCAGCCCTCAAGACAGGGCACTCTATAATTCACCCCTCCACTTT.

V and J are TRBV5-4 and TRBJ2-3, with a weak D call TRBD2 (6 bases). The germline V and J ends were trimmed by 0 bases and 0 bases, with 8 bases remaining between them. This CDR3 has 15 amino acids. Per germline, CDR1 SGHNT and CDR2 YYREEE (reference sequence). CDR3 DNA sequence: TGTGCCAGCAGCTTGGACGGGGGAAGCACAGATACGCAGTATTTT. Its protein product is CASSLDGGSTDTQYF.

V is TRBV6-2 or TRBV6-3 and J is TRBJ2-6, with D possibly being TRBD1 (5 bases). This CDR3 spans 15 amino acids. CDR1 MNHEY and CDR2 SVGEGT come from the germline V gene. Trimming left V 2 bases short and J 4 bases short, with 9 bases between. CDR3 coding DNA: TGTGCCAGCAGTTACGGACACGGAGGGGCCAACGTCCTGACTTTC. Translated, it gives CASSYGHGGANVLTF.

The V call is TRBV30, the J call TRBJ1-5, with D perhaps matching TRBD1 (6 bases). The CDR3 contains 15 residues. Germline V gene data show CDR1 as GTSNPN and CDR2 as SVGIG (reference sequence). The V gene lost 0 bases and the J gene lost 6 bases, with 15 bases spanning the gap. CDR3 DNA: TGTGCCTGGAGTGTAGTAGGGGGGGGTGGTCAGCCCCAGCATTTT. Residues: CAWSVVGGGGQPQHF.

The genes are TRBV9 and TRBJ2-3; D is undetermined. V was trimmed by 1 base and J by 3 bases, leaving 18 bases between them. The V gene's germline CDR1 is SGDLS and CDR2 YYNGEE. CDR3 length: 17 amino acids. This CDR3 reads CASSVSSNPLRTDTQYF. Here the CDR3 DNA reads TGTGCCAGCAGCGTAAGTAGTAACCCCCTACGGACAGATACGCAGTATTTT.

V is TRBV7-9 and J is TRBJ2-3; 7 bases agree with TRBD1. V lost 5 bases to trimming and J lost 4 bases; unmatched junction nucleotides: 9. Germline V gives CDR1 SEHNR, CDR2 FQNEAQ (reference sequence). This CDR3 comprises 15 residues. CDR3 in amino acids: CASSPDRAGPDTQYF. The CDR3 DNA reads TGTGCCAGCAGCCCCGACAGGGCTGGCCCAGATACGCAGTATTTT.